Included here is one TCR beta chain sequence, with context. Its antigen is still unknown. Profiling relied on immunoSEQ multiplex PCR, and the TCRdb table lists in-frame clones only, not all of them. The sample lists about 19,000 clones, around 87% occurring once. These data are taken from a study of neoadjuvant nivolumab and ipilimumab in lung cancer. Study observations and caveats: TCR receptors were sequenced in few samples.

The TCR comes from an adult with non-small cell lung cancer. Sequenced material: peripheral blood, taken before neoadjuvant nivolumab, alone or with ipilimumab.

The CDR3 loop reads CASSSSGRLAGELFF. In DNA form, the CDR3 reads TGTGCCAGCAGCTCCAGCGGGAGGCTTGCCGGGGAGCTGTTTTTT. J is TRBJ2-2 and V is TRBV5-4; the match to TRBD2 covers 9 bases. This CDR3 is 15 amino acids long. Germline loops: CDR1 SGHNT, CDR2 YYREEE (reference sequence). The junction had 6 bases not matched to a gene; V was cut back by 3 bases and J by 6 bases.